A single sample gave rise to the 5 T cell receptor beta chains below, sequenced in a study of graft-versus-host responses after intestinal transplantation (dated by TCRdb to about 2021). Their antigens are not known. The time point label for this specimen denotes: cells obtained before transplantation from donor or recipient. The protocol used for the library was the immunoSEQ multiplex PCR assay. TCRdb provides this immuneACCESS table in a form limited to in-frame rearrangements. Some clones are lacking; in checked studies, under half of them reflect an unresolved V gene, and why the rest are absent is not known. The sample records about 82,000 clones, 90% to 95% of which are singletons. The ten largest account for approximately 0.096% of the sample. This specimen consisted of unstimulated CD4+ T cells sorted from spleen or lymph node cells, obtained before intestinal transplant. The origin of the receptors is a human donor who received an intestinal transplant.

This clone is a singleton in its sample. In nucleotides, the CDR3 is TGTGCCACCAGCAGAGATTCGGTTCAGGGACAGCTTTTCTACAATGAGCAGTTCTTC. Amino acids: CATSRDSVQGQLFYNEQFF. The genes are TRBV15 and TRBJ2-1; 7 positions agree with TRBD1. Germline assignment: CDR1 LNHNV and CDR2 YYDKDF (reference sequence). The CDR3 has 19 amino acids. V trimming: 0 bases; J trimming: 3 bases; junction bases outside the gene matches: 14.

The chain is built from TRBV7-9 and TRBJ2-7, with 8 bases identical to TRBD2. The CDR3 sequence is 16 residues long. CDR1 and CDR2 (germline): SEHNR, FQNEAQ (reference sequence). Unmatched junction bases numbered 5, after V lost 1 base and J lost 0 bases. The CDR3 DNA reads as TGTGCCAGCAGCTTAGGGTCAGCGGGGGCCTCCTACGAGCAGTACTTC. It specifies CASSLGSAGASYEQYF.

V and J are TRBV6-5 and TRBJ2-5; 8 nucleotides line up with TRBD2. With V trimmed by 6 bases and J by 5 bases, 11 bases remained unmatched. This CDR3 spans 15 amino acids. Per germline, CDR1 MNHEY and CDR2 SVGAGI. Here the CDR3 reads CASRSRGGLSETQYF. DNA of the CDR3: TGTGCCAGCAGGAGCCGGGGGGGCCTTTCTGAGACCCAGTACTTC.

The chain has TRBV6-5 and TRBJ1-5; tentative D call: TRBD1 (6 bases). From germline, CDR1 is MNHEY and CDR2 SVGAGI. The V and J ends lost 6 bases and 0 bases respectively, with 12 bases between them. CDR3 length: 15 amino acids. This CDR3 is CASRIDRNSNQPQHF. The CDR3 DNA is TGTGCCAGCAGAATCGACAGGAATAGCAATCAGCCCCAGCATTTT.

The V call is TRBV27, the J call TRBJ1-6, with 8 bases matching TRBD1. The trim removed 5 bases at V and 0 bases at J, leaving 6 bases unmatched. From germline, CDR1 is MNHEY and CDR2 SMNVEV (reference sequence). The CDR3 consists of 17 residues. The CDR3 region is CASSPWTGSSYNSPLHF. CDR3 DNA: TGTGCCAGCAGTCCGTGGACAGGGAGCTCCTATAATTCACCCCTCCACTTT.